Presented here are 29 T cell receptor beta chains from one specimen sequenced in a study of blood T cells in healthy people across ages. Sample-barcoded 5' priming and a J-beta primer mix drove a second PCR of 7 to 11 cycles. Each CDR3 protein gets one entry after TCRdb re-called the 5' RACE reads with MiXCR. There are over 700,000 distinct CDR3 sequences in the sample; about 55% occur only once, and about 42% lies in the top ten. The source material was blood. The receptors stem from a man at least 80 years old in good health.

The chain employs TRBV6-6 and TRBJ2-5; D could derive from TRBD1 or TRBD2 (5 bases each). V lost 5 bases to trimming and J lost 5 bases, with 21 bases between them. The CDR3 runs 16 residues. CDR1 and CDR2 (germline): MNHNY, SVGAGI (reference sequence). CDR3 in amino acids: CASSQPGRIPGETQYF. In nucleotides, the CDR3 is TGTGCCAGCAGTCAACCGGGACGCATCCCGGGGGAGACCCAGTACTTC.

This clonotype has just a few counts. V is TRBV25-1 and J is TRBJ2-3; 13 bases are a match to TRBD2. The germline gives CDR1 MGHDK, CDR2 SYGVNS. V lost 5 bases, J lost 4 bases, and 3 bases stayed unmatched. CDR3 size: 15 residues. The CDR3 nucleotides read TGTGCCAGCAGTCCGACTAGCGGGAGGTCAGATACGCAGTATTTT. Amino acid sequence: CASSPTSGRSDTQYF. The variable domain in full, with the rest retrieved from reference TRBV25-1 and TRBJ2-3, is EADIYQTPRYLVIGTGKKITLECSQTMGHDKMYWYQQDPGMELHLIHYSYGVNSTEKGDLSSESTVSRIRTEHFPLTLESARPSHTSQYLCASSPTSGRSDTQYFGPGTRLTVL.

This clonotype appeared many times. The chain is built from TRBV20-1 and TRBJ2-1; D ambiguous. The germline V gene has CDR1 DFQATT and CDR2 SNEGSKA (reference sequence). The CDR3 sequence is 12 residues long. The CDR3 region is CSVDSPNNEQFF. Written as DNA, the CDR3 is TGCAGCGTTGATAGCCCCAACAATGAGCAGTTCTTC.

The chain combines TRBV29-1 with TRBJ1-1, with 7 nucleotides matching TRBD1. Germline-derived CDR1 and CDR2 are SQVTM and ANQGSEA. The CDR3 contains 12 residues. J lost 4 bases, V lost 6 bases, and 5 bases had no gene match. The CDR3 nucleotides read TGCAGCGTCCACAACAGGGGCACTGAAGCTTTCTTT. It specifies CSVHNRGTEAFF.

V gene TRBV7-6 combines with J gene TRBJ2-3, with a weak D call TRBD2 (5 bases). CDR3 length: 15 amino acids. Germline V gene sequence: CDR1 SGHVS, CDR2 FNYEAQ. Trimming shortened V by 5 bases and J by 14 bases, and 26 bases separated the two germline ends. CDR3 sequence (DNA): TGTGCCAGCAGCCCACTTGAAGCGGCGCACAGATACGCGTATTTT. It translates to CASSPLEAAHRYAYF. Supplemented by reference TRBV7-6 and TRBJ2-3, the full variable domain reads GAGVSQSPRYKVTKRGQDVALRCDPISGHVSLYWYRQALGQGPEFLTYFNYEAQQDKSGLPNDRFSAERPEGSISTLTIQRTEQRDSAMYRCASSPLEAAHRYAYFGPGTRLTVL.

V gene TRBV27 combines with J gene TRBJ1-2; a possible D gene is TRBD1 (5 bases). The germline CDR1 and CDR2 sequences are MNHEY and SMNVEV (reference sequence). The CDR3 sequence is 14 residues long. The CDR3: CVSGGLGIHYGYTF. CDR3 coding DNA: TGTGTCAGTGGGGGGTTGGGCATCCACTATGGCTACACCTTC.

The V and J genes are TRBV7-2 and TRBJ2-1; 13 nucleotides line up with TRBD2. The CDR3 extends over 19 amino acids. J was trimmed by 4 bases and V by 4 bases; bases with no gene match: 13. Per germline, CDR1 SGHTA and CDR2 FQGNSA. This chain's CDR3 is CASSSSLLAGGGAYNEQFF. The CDR3 DNA reads TGTGCCAGCAGCTCCAGCTTACTAGCGGGAGGGGGGGCTTACAATGAGCAGTTCTTC. Using reference TRBV7-2 and TRBJ2-1 for the parts outside the CDR3, the full variable domain is GAGVSQSPSNKVTEKGKDVELRCDPISGHTALYWYRQSLGQGLEFLIYFQGNSAPDKSGLPSDRFSAERTGGSVSTLTIQRTQQEDSAVYLCASSSSLLAGGGAYNEQFFGPGTRLTVL.

This clonotype has only a few counts. The V call is TRBV20-1, the J call TRBJ2-7, with D unresolved. The CDR3 extends over 13 amino acids. Germline V gene data show CDR1 as DFQATT and CDR2 as SNEGSKA (reference sequence). V lost 1 base and J 2 bases, leaving 9 bases between the germline ends. This CDR3 is CSARVPGPYEQYF. In DNA form, the CDR3 reads TGCAGTGCTAGAGTACCCGGTCCCTACGAGCAGTACTTC.

The J gene is TRBJ1-2, the V gene TRBV21-1; the table's TRBD1 call for D was not verified on the DNA. TRBV21-1 is deemed a pseudogene. This CDR3 is 12 amino acids long. CDR3 in amino acids: CASSSHALGYTF. CDR3 bases: TGTGCCAGCAGCAGCCACGCCCTGGGCTACACCTTC.

This chain uses TRBV10-2 with TRBJ2-4, with a weak D call TRBD2 (5 bases). The CDR3 has 14 amino acids. V was shortened by 2 bases and J by 0 bases, with 5 bases between the two germline ends. In germline, CDR1 is WSHSY, CDR2 SAAADI. CDR3 residues: CASSEGGAKNIQYF. Written as DNA, the CDR3 is TGCGCCAGCAGTGAGGGAGGAGCCAAAAACATTCAGTACTTC.

This clonotype was detected only a few times. The genes are TRBV3-1 and TRBJ1-5; perhaps TRBD1 as D (5 bases). Germline CDR1 is LGHDT and CDR2 is YNNKEL (reference sequence). V lost 5 bases and J lost 4, with 9 bases in between. This CDR3 contains 13 residues. The CDR3 sequence: CASSRPGNQPQHF. The CDR3 DNA reads TGTGCCAGCAGCAGACCAGGGAATCAGCCCCAGCATTTT.

The chain employs TRBV5-1 and TRBJ2-2; D not resolved. CDR3 length: 13 amino acids. From germline, CDR1 is SGHRS and CDR2 YFSETQ. Between the trimmed V and J ends, which lost 4 bases and 2 bases, there was a span of 6 bases. The CDR3 DNA is TGCGCCAGCAGCGGCACCAACACCGGGGAGCTGTTTTTT. This codes for CASSGTNTGELFF.

This clonotype was seen a single time. J is TRBJ2-1 and V is TRBV20-1, with D possibly TRBD2 on 7 matching bases. The CDR3 length is 17 residues. Germline loops: CDR1 DFQATT, CDR2 SNEGSKA (reference sequence). Trimming removed 0 bases from V and 2 bases from J, with 17 bases in between. Here the CDR3 DNA reads TGCAGTGCTAGAGATAGGGGGGCGGGAGCTACCTACAATGAGCAGTTCTTC. Protein product: CSARDRGAGATYNEQFF.

As concerns this clonotype: A read error may explain this, as a much larger clone is one base away. The chain carries TRBV12-3 or TRBV12-4 and TRBJ2-7; a weak D match, TRBD2 (6 bases). Matching the DNA end better, TRBJ2-5 makes the J call doubtful. CDR3 length equals 16 residues. CDR3 in amino acids: CASSSTLTGALGTQYF. The CDR3 DNA reads as TGTGCCAGCAGTTCCACCCTCACGGGAGCATTGGGGACCCAGTACTTC.

The gene calls are TRBV29-1 and TRBJ2-5; a possible D gene is TRBD2 (6 bases). Trimming took off 6 bases at V and 0 bases at J, with 11 bases between the two ends. This CDR3 contains 13 residues. CDR1 is SQVTM and CDR2 is ANQGSEA in the germline V gene. The chain's CDR3 is CSVERDYQETQYF. In nucleotides, the CDR3 is TGCAGCGTAGAGAGGGACTACCAAGAGACCCAGTACTTC.

The sample holds a few counts of this clonotype. The chain carries TRBV5-1 and TRBJ2-7; 14 bases match TRBD2. Germline CDR1 and CDR2: SGHRS and YFSETQ. V trimming: 4 bases; J trimming: 4 bases; junction bases outside the gene matches: 7. The CDR3 is made up of 16 amino acids. In DNA form, the CDR3 reads TGCGCCAGCAGCCCGGGACTAGCGGGAGTACATTACGAGCAGTACTTC. Its protein is CASSPGLAGVHYEQYF.

The rearrangement joins TRBV5-1 to TRBJ2-1, with 8 bases lining up with TRBD2. The V and J ends lost 6 bases and 9 bases, in that order; junction bases with no gene match: 17. CDR1 is SGHRS and CDR2 is YFSETQ in the germline V gene. This CDR3 is built from 16 residues. Here the CDR3 reads CASKSWTSPYAGEQFF. The CDR3 coding sequence is TGCGCCAGCAAATCCTGGACTAGCCCCTATGCGGGTGAGCAGTTCTTC.

The chain couples TRBV6-5 to TRBJ2-5; 7 positions agree with TRBD1. V shed 1 base, J shed 7 bases, and the junction held 9 bases outside the gene matches. The CDR3 is 15 residues long. Germline V gives CDR1 MNHEY, CDR2 SVGAGI. CDR3 residues: CASSYLDRFPGTQYF. The CDR3 DNA reads TGTGCCAGCAGTTACTTGGACAGGTTCCCAGGGACCCAGTACTTC.

V and J are TRBV10-3 and TRBJ2-7; TRBD2 might be the D (6 bases). Germline assignment: CDR1 ENHRY and CDR2 SYGVKD. CDR3 length equals 12 residues. The V gene lost 3 bases and the J gene lost 3 bases, with 6 bases spanning the gap. The CDR3 DNA reads as TGTGCCATCAGTGAAGCGGGCTACGAGCAGTACTTC. It is translated as CAISEAGYEQYF.

V gene TRBV13 combines with J gene TRBJ2-7; D perhaps matches TRBD1 (6 bases). CDR1 is PRHDT and CDR2 is FYEKMQ in the germline V gene (reference sequence). The CDR3 is 16 residues long. Trimming stripped 0 bases from V and 12 bases from J, with 24 bases between. For the CDR3, the DNA is TGTGCCAGCAGCTTAGGCGAAAGGGGCAGGGGACCGACTCCGTACTTC. This gives the protein CASSLGERGRGPTPYF. Looking up the rest from reference TRBV13 and TRBJ2-7 gives the full variable domain: AAGVIQSPRHLIKEKRETATLKCYPIPRHDTVYWYQQGPGQDPQFLISFYEKMQSDKGSIPDRFSAQQFSDYHSELNMSSLELGDSALYFCASSLGERGRGPTPYFGPGTRLTVT.

This chain connects TRBV4-1 to TRBJ2-7; D might be TRBD1 or TRBD2, each matching 5 bases. This CDR3 is built from 16 residues. The germline V gene has CDR1 MGHRA and CDR2 YSYEKL. The ends were cut back, 4 bases at V and 6 bases at J, with 22 bases in the middle. The CDR3 here is CASSPFPGQAQSEQYF. The CDR3 DNA reads as TGCGCCAGCAGCCCATTCCCGGGGCAGGCCCAGAGCGAGCAGTACTTC.

The gene calls are TRBV12-3 or TRBV12-4 and TRBJ1-6; TRBD1 aligns across 7 bases. This CDR3 is built from 18 residues. Germline trimming cut 4 bases from V and 2 bases from J; bases unmatched to any gene: 11. The CDR3 sequence is CASSSAPGQLTYNSPLHF. The CDR3 DNA is TGTGCCAGCAGTTCAGCACCGGGACAGCTGACCTATAATTCACCCCTCCACTTT.

This clonotype was counted once. DNA for the CDR3: TGTGCCAGCAGTTTTCCTCTGGGACAGCCTCCCGACGAGCAGTACTTC. It is translated as CASSFPLGQPPDEQYF. The rearrangement joins TRBV28 to TRBJ2-4, with 7 nucleotides matching TRBD1. The DNA end is more similar to TRBJ2-7, so the J call may be wrong. The CDR3 covers 16 residues. CDR1 MDHEN and CDR2 SYDVKM come from the germline V gene.

The chain is built from TRBV6-6 and TRBJ1-3; D uncertain. This CDR3 contains 16 residues. Trimming cost V 3 bases and J 1 base, with 13 bases left between them. The germline V gene encodes CDR1 MNHNY and CDR2 SVGAGI (reference sequence). The CDR3 nucleotides read TGTGCCAGCAGTTATGTAATTGGCTTATCTGGAAACACCATATATTTT. This encodes CASSYVIGLSGNTIYF.

This sequence joins TRBV6-4 and TRBJ2-1; 8 bases are a match to TRBD1. J lost 2 bases, V lost 6 bases, and 9 bases had no gene match. CDR1 MRHNA and CDR2 SNTAGT come from the germline V gene. The length of the CDR3 is 16 residues. CDR3 residues: CASSQPTGAAYNEQFF. The CDR3 region has the DNA TGTGCCAGCAGCCAACCGACAGGGGCGGCCTACAATGAGCAGTTCTTC.

The chain recombines TRBV27 with TRBJ2-4; TRBD2 agrees at 7 bases. With the DNA end fitting TRBJ2-7 better, the J assignment may be wrong. CDR1 MNHEY and CDR2 SMNVEV come from the germline V gene (reference sequence). The CDR3 length is 14 residues. CDR3 nucleotides: TGTGCCAGCAGTGTAGGCGGGAGAGGGTACGAGCAGTACTTC. Translating gives CASSVGGRGYEQYF.

The rearrangement links TRBV28 to TRBJ2-3; no reliable D call. V was shortened by 10 bases and J by 5 bases, with 10 bases between the two germline ends. In germline, CDR1 is MDHEN, CDR2 SYDVKM. This CDR3 has 11 residues. As DNA, the CDR3 is TGTGCCACCTACGCCGAAGATACGCAGTATTTT. Amino acids: CATYAEDTQYF.

The chain carries TRBV5-4 and TRBJ2-3, with a tentative D call TRBD2 (6 bases). Germline V gene data show CDR1 as SGHNT and CDR2 as YYREEE (reference sequence). With 4 bases removed from V and 4 bases from J, the gap between germline ends came to 19 bases. The CDR3 is 16 residues long. As DNA, the CDR3 is TGTGCCAGCAGCGGGGGGTTGAGCGGATCAGCAGATACGCAGTATTTT. Protein: CASSGGLSGSADTQYF.

V gene TRBV27 combines with J gene TRBJ2-1; TRBD2 matches 10 bases. The V segment lost 7 bases and the J segment 4 bases; nucleotides outside the gene matches: 10. Germline V CDR1 and CDR2: MNHEY, SMNVEV (reference sequence). CDR3 length equals 16 residues. DNA for the CDR3: TGTGCCAGCACCTATACCCCTAGCGGGGGTTACAATGAGCAGTTCTTC. Translated, it gives CASTYTPSGGYNEQFF.